These T cell receptor beta chains were read from a single sample in a study of T-cell memory formation after mild COVID-19. TCRdb reanalysed the 5' RACE reads using MiXCR and keeps one entry per CDR3 protein. The repertoire holds under 300,000 distinct CDR3 sequences, roughly 17% seen once, with around a fifth in the top ten. Sequenced sample: PBMCs or a T cell subset sorted from them (not recorded which). These receptors were obtained from a man between 18 and 35 years old who had mild COVID-19 (a few samples of this study predate the infection). Cell type and time point are not known. Each CDR3 is given with its conserved first and last residue. Fields, in order: J gene, V gene, D gene, clone size, CDR3 DNA, CDR3 protein. D genes are given only for firm matches. Not every row has a clone size; where given, it reads once, few, many or a size class.

TRBJ1-4	TRBV5-1	-	-	TGCGCCAGCAGCTTGATGGATGCAACTAATGAAAAACTGTTTTTT	CASSLMDATNEKLFF
TRBJ2-7	TRBV5-1	-	-	TGCGCCAGCAGCTTGGTTGACAGTACCTACGAGCAGTACTTC	CASSLVDSTYEQYF
TRBJ2-3	TRBV20-1	-	-	TGCAGTGCCGTGGGACCGCCGCTCACAGATACGCAGTATTTT	CSAVGPPLTDTQYF
TRBJ2-4	TRBV21-1	-	-	TGTGCCAGCAGCAAGCGGCTACTAGCCAAAAACATTCAGTACTTC	CASSKRLLAKNIQYF
TRBJ2-5	TRBV20-1	-	many	TGCAGTGCTAGAGTCCAAGAGACCCAGTACTTC	CSARVQETQYF
TRBJ1-5	TRBV6-5	-	-	TGTGCCAGCAGTTACTCGTCGGGGACTCAGCCCCAGCATTTT	CASSYSSGTQPQHF
TRBJ1-5	TRBV9	-	few	TGTGCCAGCAGCCCACCCGGCCTACTGGGGCCCCAGCATTTT	CASSPPGLLGPQHF
TRBJ1-6	TRBV7-9	-	many	TGTGCCTTGGGGAGGGGTAAGGATAATTCACCCCTCCACTTT	CALGRGKDNSPLHF
TRBJ2-2	TRBV18	-	-	TGTGCCAGCCACACAGGGATCGGGGAGCTGTTTTTT	CASHTGIGELFF
TRBJ2-7	TRBV11-2	-	-	TGTGCCAGCAGCTTAGATACGGGCCCCTACGAGCAGTACTTC	CASSLDTGPYEQYF
TRBJ1-2	TRBV7-6	TRBD1	-	TGTGCCAGCAGCTCCTGGGGCCGGGACAGGGGGTACTATGGCTACACCTTC	CASSSWGRDRGYYGYTF
TRBJ1-2	TRBV12-3/TRBV12-4	-	few	TGTGCCAGCAGCCCGAGAACAGACACCTATGGCTACACCTTC	CASSPRTDTYGYTF
TRBJ1-2	TRBV30	-	-	TGTGCCTGGAGTGACAGCCGGAGCAATGGCTACACCTTC	CAWSDSRSNGYTF
TRBJ1-2	TRBV20-1	-	-	TGCAGTGCTAGTCCGGAGGGAGTCTATGGCTACACCTTC	CSASPEGVYGYTF
TRBJ2-2	TRBV9	TRBD1	few	TGTGCCAGCAGCGTGGGACAGGGGGGAAGGGAGCTGTTTTTT	CASSVGQGGRELFF
TRBJ1-1	TRBV29-1	-	few	TGCAGCGTTGAAGATGGGCGGACCACCTTCGGAGAAGCTTTCTTT	CSVEDGRTTFGEAFF
TRBJ1-2	TRBV10-3	TRBD1	few	TGTGCCATCAGTGATCCGGGACAGGGTTATGGCTACACCTTC	CAISDPGQGYGYTF
TRBJ2-7	TRBV6-6	-	-	TGTGCCAGCAGTACCCCCGGGGGTGGGGGGCCCTACGAGCAGTACTTC	CASSTPGGGGPYEQYF
TRBJ2-7	TRBV7-2	-	few	TGTGCCAGCAGCTTAGGGGACCGATCCCCTAACGAGCAGTACTTC	CASSLGDRSPNEQYF
TRBJ1-5	TRBV5-1	-	-	TGCGCCAGCAGCTTGCGCGAGTCCCCCCAGCCCCAGCATTTT	CASSLRESPQPQHF
TRBJ2-2	TRBV6-2/TRBV6-3	TRBD2	-	TGTGCCAGCACCAGCGGGGGTTTTGGCGGGGAGCTGTTTTTT	CASTSGGFGGELFF
TRBJ1-4	TRBV7-2	-	few	TGTGCCAGCAGCTTAGCAGGGAAACTGTTTTTT	CASSLAGKLFF
TRBJ1-1	TRBV7-3	-	few	TGTGCCAGCAGCTTATCAGGCATGAACACTGAAGCTTTCTTT	CASSLSGMNTEAFF
TRBJ2-7	TRBV4-1	-	-	TGCGCCAGCAGCCAAGACAATAGCGCATGGGAGCAGTACTTC	CASSQDNSAWEQYF
TRBJ1-5	TRBV19	TRBD1	few	TGTGCCAGTAGTACGCAGGGGGGGACCCAGCATTTT	CASSTQGGTQHF
TRBJ2-1	TRBV6-5	TRBD1	-	TGTGCCAGCAACGGACAGGGGTTGGATGAGCAGTTCTTC	CASNGQGLDEQFF
TRBJ2-1	TRBV12-3/TRBV12-4	TRBD1	few	TGTGCCAGCAGTCCCCGGGACAGGGGAGGGAATGAGCAGTTCTTC	CASSPRDRGGNEQFF
TRBJ1-1	TRBV4-3	TRBD1	few	TGCGCCAGCAGCCATTACAGGGGGCATACTGAAGCTTTCTTT	CASSHYRGHTEAFF
TRBJ2-5	TRBV29-1	-	few	TGCAGCGTTGATTTCCCAGATAACCCCCAAGAGACCCAGTACTTC	CSVDFPDNPQETQYF
TRBJ2-7	TRBV12-3/TRBV12-4	-	-	TGTGCCACCCGGGGCAGCGGGTACGAGCAGTACTTC	CATRGSGYEQYF
TRBJ2-5	TRBV20-1	-	few	TGCAGTGCTAGAGGACACATAGAGACCCAGTACTTC	CSARGHIETQYF
TRBJ1-4	TRBV6-5	TRBD1	few	TGTGCCAGCAGTTCCGGACAGGGAAAGGCTAATGAAAAACTGTTTTTT	CASSSGQGKANEKLFF
TRBJ1-1	TRBV18	-	-	TGTGCCAGCTCACCCGTCACCACTGAAGCTTTCTTT	CASSPVTTEAFF
TRBJ2-5	TRBV9	TRBD2	few	TGTGCCAGCAGCGTAACAGCGGGGACCTTCCAAGAGACCCAGTACTTC	CASSVTAGTFQETQYF
TRBJ1-1	TRBV5-1	-	few	TGCGCCAGCAGCTTGGGCTCGGCCACTGAAGCTTTCTTT	CASSLGSATEAFF
TRBJ1-5	TRBV6-2/TRBV6-3	-	-	TGTGCCAGCAGTTACGAGGGGTTGAACAATCAGCCCCAGCATTTT	CASSYEGLNNQPQHF
TRBJ2-2	TRBV4-1	-	few	TGCGCCAGCAGCCAAGATCGGTGGTCGTCCACCGGGGAGCTGTTTTTT	CASSQDRWSSTGELFF
TRBJ2-7	TRBV7-9	TRBD2	few	TGTGCCAGCAGTCTAGCGGGGGGGAGCTCCTACGAGCAGTACTTC	CASSLAGGSSYEQYF
TRBJ1-5	TRBV3-1	-	-	TGTGCCAGCAATTACGGGGGCTTTGGCAATCAGCCCCAGCATTTT	CASNYGGFGNQPQHF
TRBJ2-3	TRBV10-3	TRBD2	few	TGTGCCATCAGTGAGTCGAGCGGGGCGGTCACAGATACGCAGTATTTT	CAISESSGAVTDTQYF
TRBJ2-7	TRBV6-5	-	-	TGTGCCAGCAGTTCCTGGCGGGGAGGCGAGCAGTACTTC	CASSSWRGGEQYF
TRBJ2-5	TRBV7-2	-	-	TGTGCCAGCAGGTCGATAGGGGAGACCCAGTACTTC	CASRSIGETQYF
TRBJ2-5	TRBV6-2/TRBV6-3	-	few	TGTGCCAGCAGTGAAGAGAAGGAGACCCAGTACTTC	CASSEEKETQYF
TRBJ1-1	TRBV15	TRBD1	few	TGTGCCACCAGCAGTCCGGACAGGGGAAACACTGAAGCTTTCTTT	CATSSPDRGNTEAFF
TRBJ2-4	TRBV12-5	-	-	TGTGCTAGTGGTTTCTCCAACTCCCGAGGGTTAGCCAAAAACATTCAGTACTTC	CASGFSNSRGLAKNIQYF
TRBJ1-6	TRBV3-1	TRBD1	few	TGTGCCAGCGGTTCAGGACAGGCCGGGCTCCACTTT	CASGSGQAGLHF
TRBJ1-3	TRBV9	-	-	TGTGCCAGCAGCGTAGAGGCAGTCTTTGGAAACACCATATATTTT	CASSVEAVFGNTIYF
TRBJ1-5	TRBV2	-	few	TGTGCCAGCACCAGAGATGGTCAGCCCCAGCATTTT	CASTRDGQPQHF
TRBJ2-7	TRBV4-1	-	many	TGCGCCAGCAGCCATGCACAAACCTACGAGCAGTACTTC	CASSHAQTYEQYF
TRBJ2-7	TRBV5-1	-	many	TGCGCCAGCAGTTACGAGCCTGGGGTTCGGGAGCAGTACTTC	CASSYEPGVREQYF
TRBJ1-1	TRBV29-1	-	-	TGCAGCGTTCGTGGGTCGAACACTGAAGCTTTCTTT	CSVRGSNTEAFF
TRBJ2-1	TRBV5-1	TRBD2	few	TGCGCCAGCAGCCCGGGACTAGCTAGGAATGAGCAGTTCTTC	CASSPGLARNEQFF
TRBJ2-2	TRBV3-1	-	many	TGTGCCAGCAGCCAACGGGGCACCGGGGAGCTGTTTTTT	CASSQRGTGELFF